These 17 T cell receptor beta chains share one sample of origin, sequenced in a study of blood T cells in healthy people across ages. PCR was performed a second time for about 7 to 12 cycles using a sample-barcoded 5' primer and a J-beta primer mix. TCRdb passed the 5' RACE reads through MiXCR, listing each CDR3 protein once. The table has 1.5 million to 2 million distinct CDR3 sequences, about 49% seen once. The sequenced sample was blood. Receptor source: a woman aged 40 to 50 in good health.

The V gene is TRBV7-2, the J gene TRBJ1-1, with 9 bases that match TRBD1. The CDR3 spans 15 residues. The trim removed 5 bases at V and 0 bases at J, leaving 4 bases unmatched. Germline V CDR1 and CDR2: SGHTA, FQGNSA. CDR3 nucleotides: TGTGCCAGCAGCCCGGGACAGGGCATGAACACTGAAGCTTTCTTT. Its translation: CASSPGQGMNTEAFF. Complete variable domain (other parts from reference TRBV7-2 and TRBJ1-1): GAGVSQSPSNKVTEKGKDVELRCDPISGHTALYWYRQSLGQGLEFLIYFQGNSAPDKSGLPSDRFSAERTGGSVSTLTIQRTQQEDSAVYLCASSPGQGMNTEAFFGQGTRLTVV.

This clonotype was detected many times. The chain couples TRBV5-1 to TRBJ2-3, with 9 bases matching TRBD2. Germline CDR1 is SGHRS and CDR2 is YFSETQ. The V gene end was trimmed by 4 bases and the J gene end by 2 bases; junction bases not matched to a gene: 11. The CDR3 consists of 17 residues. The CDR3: CASSPQGSGGLTDTQYF. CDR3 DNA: TGCGCCAGCAGCCCCCAGGGGAGCGGGGGGCTCACAGATACGCAGTATTTT.

DNA for the CDR3: TGTGCCAGCAGTTGGTCGGGAACCCTAGGAGAGACCCAGTACTTC. Its translation: CASSWSGTLGETQYF. V usage is TRBV6-2 or TRBV6-3 and J usage is TRBJ2-5, with D perhaps TRBD2 (5 bases). V lost 4 bases and J lost 4, with 16 bases in between. The germline V gene has CDR1 MNHEY and CDR2 SVGEGT. This CDR3 spans 15 amino acids.

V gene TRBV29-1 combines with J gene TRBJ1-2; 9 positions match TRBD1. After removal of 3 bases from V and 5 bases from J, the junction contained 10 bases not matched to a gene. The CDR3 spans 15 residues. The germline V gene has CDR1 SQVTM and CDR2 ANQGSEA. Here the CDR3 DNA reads TGCAGCGTTGACCGACGGGACAGGGACGCGTATGGCTACACCTTC. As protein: CSVDRRDRDAYGYTF.

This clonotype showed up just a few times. The CDR3 sequence: CASRSVNQPQHF. The CDR3 DNA follows: TGTGCCAGCAGATCCGTCAATCAGCCCCAGCATTTT. J is TRBJ1-5 and V is TRBV6-2 or TRBV6-3; no definite D call. The V gene's germline CDR1 is MNHEY and CDR2 SVGEGT. The CDR3 contains 12 residues. V was cut by 6 bases and J by 3 bases, with 6 bases left in between.

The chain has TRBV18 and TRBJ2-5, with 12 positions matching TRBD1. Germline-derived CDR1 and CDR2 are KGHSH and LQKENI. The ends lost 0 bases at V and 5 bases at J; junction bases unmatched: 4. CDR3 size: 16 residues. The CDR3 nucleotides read TGTGCCAGCTCACCACCCCGGGACAGGGGGCTGGAGACCCAGTACTTC. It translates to CASSPPRDRGLETQYF.

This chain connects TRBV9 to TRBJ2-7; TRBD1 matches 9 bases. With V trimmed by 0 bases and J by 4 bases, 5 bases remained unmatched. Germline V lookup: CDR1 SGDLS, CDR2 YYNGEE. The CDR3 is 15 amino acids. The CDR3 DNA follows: TGTGCCAGCAGCGTAGCTCCCGGGACAGGGTACGAGCAGTACTTC. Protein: CASSVAPGTGYEQYF. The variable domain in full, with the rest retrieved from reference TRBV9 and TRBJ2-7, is DSGVTQTPKHLITATGQRVTLRCSPRSGDLSVYWYQQSLDQGLQFLIQYYNGEERAKGNILERFSAQQFPDLHSELNLSSLELGDSALYFCASSVAPGTGYEQYFGPGTRLTVT.

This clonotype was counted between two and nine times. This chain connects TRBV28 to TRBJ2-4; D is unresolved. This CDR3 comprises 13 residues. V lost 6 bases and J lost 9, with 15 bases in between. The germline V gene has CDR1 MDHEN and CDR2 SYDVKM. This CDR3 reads CASSLDLFGIQYF. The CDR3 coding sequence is TGTGCCAGCAGCCTGGACCTCTTTGGCATTCAGTACTTC.

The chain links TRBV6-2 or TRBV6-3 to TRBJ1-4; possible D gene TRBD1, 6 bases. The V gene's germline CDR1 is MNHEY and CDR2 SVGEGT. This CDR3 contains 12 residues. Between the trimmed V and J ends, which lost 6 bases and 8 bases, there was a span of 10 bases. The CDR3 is CASRRTAEKLFF. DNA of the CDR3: TGTGCCAGCAGAAGGACAGCGGAAAAACTGTTTTTT.

CDR3 sequence: CASRSSGTLGEQYF. In DNA form, the CDR3 reads TGTGCCAGCAGGTCCTCGGGAACCCTTGGCGAGCAGTACTTC. The chain couples TRBV6-5 to TRBJ2-7; D perhaps matches TRBD2 (5 bases). The V gene lost 6 bases and the J gene lost 6 bases, with 18 bases spanning the gap. Germline CDR1 and CDR2: MNHEY and SVGAGI. This CDR3 spans 14 amino acids.

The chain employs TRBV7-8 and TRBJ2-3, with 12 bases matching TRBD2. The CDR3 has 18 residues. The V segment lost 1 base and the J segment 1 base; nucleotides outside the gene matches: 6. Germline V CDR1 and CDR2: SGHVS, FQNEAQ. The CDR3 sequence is CASSLGVRLAGGTDTQYF. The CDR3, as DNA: TGTGCCAGCAGCTTAGGTGTCCGACTAGCGGGGGGCACAGATACGCAGTATTTT. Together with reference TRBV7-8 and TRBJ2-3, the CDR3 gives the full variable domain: GAGVSQSPRYKVAKRGQDVALRCDPISGHVSLFWYQQALGQGPEFLTYFQNEAQLDKSGLPSDRFFAERPEGSVSTLKIQRTQQEDSAVYLCASSLGVRLAGGTDTQYFGPGTRLTVL.

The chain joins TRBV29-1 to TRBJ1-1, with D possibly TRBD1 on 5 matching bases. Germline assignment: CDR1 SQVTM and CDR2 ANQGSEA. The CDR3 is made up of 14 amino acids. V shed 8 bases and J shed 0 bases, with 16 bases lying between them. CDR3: CSYDSGLLNTEAFF. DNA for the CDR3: TGCAGCTACGACAGCGGACTTTTGAACACTGAAGCTTTCTTT.

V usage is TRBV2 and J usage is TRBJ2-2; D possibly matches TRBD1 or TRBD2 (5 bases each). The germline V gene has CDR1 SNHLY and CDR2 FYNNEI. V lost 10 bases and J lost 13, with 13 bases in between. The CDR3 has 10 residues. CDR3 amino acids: CATREGRLFF. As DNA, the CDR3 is TGTGCCACTCGAGAGGGACGGCTGTTTTTT. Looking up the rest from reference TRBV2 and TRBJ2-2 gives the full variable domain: EPEVTQTPSHQVTQMGQEVILRCVPISNHLYFYWYRQILGQKVEFLVSFYNNEISEKSEIFDDQFSVERPDGSNFTLKIRSTKLEDSAMYFCATREGRLFFGEGSRLTVL.

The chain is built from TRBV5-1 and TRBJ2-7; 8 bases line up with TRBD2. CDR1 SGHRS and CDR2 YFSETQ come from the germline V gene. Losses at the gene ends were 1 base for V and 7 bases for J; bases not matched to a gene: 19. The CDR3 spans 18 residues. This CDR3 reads CASSLRLAGGGSYNEQYF. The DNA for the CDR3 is TGCGCCAGCAGCTTGCGTCTAGCGGGCGGAGGATCCTACAATGAGCAGTACTTC.

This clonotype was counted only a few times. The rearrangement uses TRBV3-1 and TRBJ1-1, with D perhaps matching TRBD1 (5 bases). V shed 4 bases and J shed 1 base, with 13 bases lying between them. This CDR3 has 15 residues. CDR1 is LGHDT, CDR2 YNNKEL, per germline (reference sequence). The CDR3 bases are TGTGCCAGCAGCCCGAAGAAAGGGGAGAACACTGAAGCTTTCTTT. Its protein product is CASSPKKGENTEAFF.

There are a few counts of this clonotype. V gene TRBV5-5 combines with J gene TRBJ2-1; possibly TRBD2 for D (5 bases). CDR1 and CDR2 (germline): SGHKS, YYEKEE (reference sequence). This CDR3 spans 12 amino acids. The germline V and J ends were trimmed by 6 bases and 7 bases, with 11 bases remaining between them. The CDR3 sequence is CASTITGNEQFF. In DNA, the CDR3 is TGTGCCAGCACGATTACGGGAAATGAGCAGTTCTTC.

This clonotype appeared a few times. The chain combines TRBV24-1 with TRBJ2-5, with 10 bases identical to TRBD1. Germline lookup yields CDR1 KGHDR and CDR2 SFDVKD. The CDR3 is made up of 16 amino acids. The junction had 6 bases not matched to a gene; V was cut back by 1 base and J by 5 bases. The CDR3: CATSDLGGTGEETQYF. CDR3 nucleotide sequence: TGTGCCACCAGTGATTTAGGTGGGACAGGGGAGGAGACCCAGTACTTC.